This T cell receptor beta chain is drawn from a study of blood T cell repertoires in COVID-19. The wider study: From T cells, B-cell-depleted T cells, or PBMCs came the material, which was cDNA or gDNA.

Under the authors' procedure: Reference gene primer amplification gave nucleated cell count estimates. The assay was immunoSEQ multiplex PCR, and TCRdb's table has in-frame clones only and misses some. The V and J calls and clone size were taken over from that table, and D and trimming were inferred from the DNA. The sample lists 310,000 or so clones; roughly 87% were seen once. Germline-derived CDR1 and CDR2 are MDHEN and SYDVKM. Trimming took 7 bases from V and 0 from J, leaving 10 bases between them. CDR3 length equals 14 residues. Assignment of participants to cohorts was predicated upon participant-reported clinical history.

This chain uses TRBV28 with TRBJ2-4, with D hard to call. The sequenced sample consisted of PBMCs or T cells enriched from blood (not recorded which). The receptor was isolated from a woman under 30 who had recovered from COVID-19. CDR3 nucleotides: TGTGCCAGCAACCAACAAGAAGCCAAAAACATTCAGTACTTC. This sequence encodes CASNQQEAKNIQYF. Drawing the rest from reference TRBV28 and TRBJ2-4, the complete variable domain is DVKVTQSSRYLVKRTGEKVFLECVQDMDHENMFWYRQDPGLGLRLIYFSYDVKMKEKGDIPEGYSVSREKKERFSLILESASTNQTSMYLCASNQQEAKNIQYFGAGTRLSVL.